Detailed here is one T cell receptor (beta chain). The antigen remains unidentified. With V trimmed by 4 bases and J by 5 bases, 17 bases remained unmatched. The CDR3 totals 17 residues. Germline V gene data show CDR1 as SGDLS and CDR2 as YYNGEE. Repertoires were generated with immunoSEQ multiplex PCR, while TCRdb's copy carries only in-frame clones and drops some. Among about 150,000 clones listed, roughly 88% were seen once. This sample was included in a study of T cell responses to AZD1222 COVID-19 vaccine. Study-level findings and limits: An increase in Spike-specific TCR breadth and depth was observed after two AZD1222 doses.

The chain is built from TRBV9 and TRBJ1-1; 7 bases line up with TRBD1. Sequencing was performed on peripheral blood, taken on day 0 of AZD1222 vaccination. The clonotype was recovered from an adult in good health. The CDR3 spells CASSHHSRQGVRTEAFF. CDR3 sequence (DNA): TGTGCCAGCAGCCACCACTCCCGACAGGGAGTTAGGACTGAAGCTTTCTTT.